The 18 T cell receptor beta chains reported below all come from one sample, sequenced in a study of OX40 agonist ivuxolimab in advanced cancers. The table came from immunoSEQ multiplex PCR; TCRdb's copy has only in-frame clones and leaves some out. The profile shows roughly 110,000 clones, approximately 90% of them singletons. This sample comprised CD4+ or CD8+ T cells sorted from blood, obtained in a trial of the OX40 agonist ivuxolimab. The receptor source for this set is an adult with an advanced solid tumor such as melanoma, head and neck, liver or kidney cancer.

This sequence joins TRBV6-5 and TRBJ2-5; D is undetermined. V dropped 2 bases and J dropped 2 bases, with 6 bases sitting between them. The CDR3 totals 13 residues. Germline V gene lookup returns CDR1 MNHEY and CDR2 SVGAGI. The CDR3 protein is CASSYGLQETQYF. DNA of the CDR3: TGTGCCAGCAGTTACGGGTTACAAGAGACCCAGTACTTC.

This chain connects TRBV28 to TRBJ2-7; 9 bases are shared with TRBD1. CDR3 size: 16 residues. J lost 2 bases, V lost 5 bases, and 10 bases had no gene match. From germline, CDR1 is MDHEN and CDR2 SYDVKM. CDR3 in amino acids: CASSPIRTGVAYEQYF. CDR3 nucleotide sequence: TGTGCCAGCAGTCCCATCCGGACAGGGGTCGCCTACGAGCAGTACTTC.

V and J are TRBV10-3 and TRBJ1-3; D call uncertain. From germline, CDR1 is ENHRY and CDR2 SYGVKD. V was cut by 6 bases and J by 0 bases, with 6 bases left in between. The CDR3 sequence is 13 residues long. The CDR3 coding sequence is TGTGCCATCAGCGGTTTCTCTGGAAACACCATATATTTT. This sequence encodes CAISGFSGNTIYF.

The chain has TRBV6-5 and TRBJ2-3, with TRBD2 identical over 7 bases. Looked up from germline, CDR1 is MNHEY and CDR2 is SVGAGI. This CDR3 is 13 amino acids long. V shed 6 bases and J 4 bases; nucleotides not matched to a gene: 4. CDR3 loop: CASRTGGSDTQYF. CDR3 sequence (DNA): TGTGCCAGCAGGACGGGAGGTTCAGATACGCAGTATTTT.

V is TRBV5-1 and J is TRBJ2-5; tentative D call: TRBD1 (5 bases). Trimming removed 0 bases from V and 0 bases from J, with 12 bases in between. Looked up from germline, CDR1 is SGHRS and CDR2 is YFSETQ. There are 16 residues in the CDR3. The CDR3 DNA sequence: TGCGCCAGCAGCTTGGTTGGACACCAGTACCAAGAGACCCAGTACTTC. It specifies CASSLVGHQYQETQYF.

This clone came up a few times. The genes are TRBV6-1 and TRBJ2-3, with D uncertain. The length of the CDR3 is 14 residues. The V gene's germline CDR1 is MNHNS and CDR2 SASEGT. V lost 8 bases to trimming and J lost 2 bases, with 14 bases between them. CDR3: CASWNYPNTDTQYF. In DNA, the CDR3 is TGTGCCAGCTGGAACTACCCTAACACAGATACGCAGTATTTT.

The V and J genes are TRBV29-1 and TRBJ2-3; 9 bases line up with TRBD1. From germline, CDR1 is SQVTM and CDR2 ANQGSEA. This CDR3 spans 14 amino acids. The V gene end was trimmed by 8 bases and the J gene end by 2 bases; junction bases not matched to a gene: 8. The chain's CDR3 is CSSTTGGYTDTQYF. The CDR3 bases are TGCAGCTCAACGACAGGGGGATACACAGATACGCAGTATTTT.

This chain links TRBV5-1 with TRBJ1-3; no clear D. CDR1 is SGHRS and CDR2 is YFSETQ in the germline V gene. CDR3 length equals 17 residues. Trimming took off 4 bases at V and 0 bases at J, with 17 bases between the two ends. The CDR3 region is CASSQRGQANSGNTIYF. CDR3 bases: TGCGCCAGCAGCCAAAGAGGGCAGGCGAACTCTGGAAACACCATATATTTT.

V and J are TRBV19 and TRBJ2-7, with D tentatively TRBD2 (5 bases). Germline V gene sequence: CDR1 LNHDA, CDR2 SQIVND (reference sequence). The CDR3 has 11 amino acids. Trimming took 8 bases from V and 6 from J, leaving 11 bases between them. The chain's CDR3 is CASGGGREQYF. CDR3 in DNA: TGTGCCAGTGGAGGCGGGCGCGAGCAGTACTTC.

V and J are TRBV28 and TRBJ1-4; the match to TRBD1 covers 8 bases. Germline V gene sequence: CDR1 MDHEN, CDR2 SYDVKM. Unmatched junction bases numbered 11, after V lost 4 bases and J lost 7 bases. This CDR3 is built from 16 residues. The DNA for the CDR3 is TGTGCCAGCAGTTCCCCCCGACAGGGGAGGGGTGAAAAACTGTTTTTT. Its translation: CASSSPRQGRGEKLFF. The full variable domain, completed using reference TRBV28 and TRBJ1-4, is DVKVTQSSRYLVKRTGEKVFLECVQDMDHENMFWYRQDPGLGLRLIYFSYDVKMKEKGDIPEGYSVSREKKERFSLILESASTNQTSMYLCASSSPRQGRGEKLFFGSGTQLSVL.

The chain carries TRBV7-2 and TRBJ1-2; D unresolved. The CDR3 totals 13 residues. CDR1 is SGHTA, CDR2 FQGNSA, per germline. The V end lost 5 bases, the J end lost 2 bases, and 9 bases lay between the germline ends. The CDR3, as DNA: TGTGCCAGCAGCCCCGGGAACAACTATGGCTACACCTTC. This encodes CASSPGNNYGYTF. Using reference TRBV7-2 and TRBJ1-2 for the parts outside the CDR3, the full variable domain is GAGVSQSPSNKVTEKGKDVELRCDPISGHTALYWYRQSLGQGLEFLIYFQGNSAPDKSGLPSDRFSAERTGGSVSTLTIQRTQQEDSAVYLCASSPGNNYGYTFGSGTRLTVV.

The J gene is TRBJ1-6, the V gene TRBV7-3, with a possible D match to TRBD1 (5 bases). Germline-derived CDR1 and CDR2 are SGHTA and FQGTGA. The CDR3 extends over 14 amino acids. Trimming left V 3 bases short and J 7 bases short, with 10 bases between. The CDR3 loop is CASSLGTNNSPLHF. DNA for the CDR3: TGTGCCAGCAGCTTGGGGACTAACAATTCACCCCTCCACTTT.

The rearrangement uses TRBV30 and TRBJ1-1, with D perhaps TRBD1 (5 bases). Germline V gene data show CDR1 as GTSNPN and CDR2 as SVGIG (reference sequence). The CDR3 is 14 residues long. Trimming pared 5 bases from V and 1 base from J, leaving 14 bases between. CDR3 in DNA: TGTGCCTGGGGCCAGGCAGGGAGGAACACTGAAGCTTTCTTT. This translates into CAWGQAGRNTEAFF.

The chain has TRBV5-1 and TRBJ2-6; 9 bases fit TRBD2. CDR3 length: 17 amino acids. Trimming took 4 bases from V and 1 from J; bases not matched to a gene: 6. Looked up from germline, CDR1 is SGHRS and CDR2 is YFSETQ. CDR3 DNA: TGCGCCAGCAGCGAGGGGACTAGCAAATCTGGGGCCAACGTCCTGACTTTC. Protein sequence: CASSEGTSKSGANVLTF.

This clone came up once. V gene TRBV30 combines with J gene TRBJ2-2, with 9 bases aligning to TRBD1. Germline trimming cut 5 bases from V and 1 base from J; bases unmatched to any gene: 8. Germline CDR1 GTSNPN, CDR2 SVGIG (reference sequence). The CDR3 spans 16 residues. Written as DNA, the CDR3 is TGTGCCTGGGTAAAAGGGGGACAGGGGAACACCGGGGAGCTGTTTTTT. Translation: CAWVKGGQGNTGELFF.

The chain has TRBV28 and TRBJ1-5; D unresolved. Trimming pared 6 bases from V and 0 bases from J, leaving 12 bases between. CDR3 length equals 15 residues. In germline, CDR1 is MDHEN, CDR2 SYDVKM. The CDR3 DNA follows: TGTGCCAGCAGGCCCTGGGGTGTTAGCAATCAGCCCCAGCATTTT. This sequence encodes CASRPWGVSNQPQHF.

The chain couples TRBV4-3 to TRBJ2-1; 9 nucleotides line up with TRBD2. The germline gives CDR1 LGHNA, CDR2 YSLEER. The CDR3 is 16 residues long. The J segment lost 10 bases and the V segment lost 1 base, leaving 11 bases of the junction unmatched. CDR3 DNA sequence: TGCGCCAGCAGCCAAGGAGCGGGGGGCCCTCTGACCGAGCAGTTCTTC. Translation gives CASSQGAGGPLTEQFF.

The chain has TRBV5-8 and TRBJ1-1, with 7 bases identical to TRBD1. This CDR3 region has 17 residues. V lost 1 base, J lost 8 bases, and 17 bases stayed unmatched. Germline V gene data show CDR1 as SGHTS and CDR2 as YDEGEE. This CDR3 reads CASSLLSVPQSGGEAFF. For the CDR3, the DNA is TGTGCCAGCAGCTTGCTATCGGTACCCCAGTCAGGGGGGGAAGCTTTCTTT.